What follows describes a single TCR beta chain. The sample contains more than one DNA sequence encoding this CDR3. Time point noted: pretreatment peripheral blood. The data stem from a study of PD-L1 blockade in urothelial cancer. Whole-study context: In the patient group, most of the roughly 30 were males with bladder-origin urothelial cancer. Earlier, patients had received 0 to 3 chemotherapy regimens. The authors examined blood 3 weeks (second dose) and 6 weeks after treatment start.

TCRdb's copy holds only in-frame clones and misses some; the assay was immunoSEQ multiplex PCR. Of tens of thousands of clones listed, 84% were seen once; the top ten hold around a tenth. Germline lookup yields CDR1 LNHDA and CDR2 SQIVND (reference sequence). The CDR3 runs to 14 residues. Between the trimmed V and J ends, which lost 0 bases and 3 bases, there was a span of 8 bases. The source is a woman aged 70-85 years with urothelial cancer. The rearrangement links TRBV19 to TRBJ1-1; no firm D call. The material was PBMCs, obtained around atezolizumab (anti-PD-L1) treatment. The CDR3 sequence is CASSIDRGDTEAFF. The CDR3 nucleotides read TGTGCCAGTAGTATAGATCGCGGGGACACTGAAGCTTTCTTT.